The source of this T cell receptor beta chain is a study of early T cells in non-severe SARS-CoV-2 infection. Study context: Unpaired chains resulted from sequencing bulk RNA of unsorted whole blood.

Whole-study findings and limits: Anti-spike CD8 responses were favored in VDJdb matching, and private and CD4 specificities were missed.

Individual cDNA molecules received unique molecular identifiers. TCRdb redid the calling of the 5' RACE reads with MiXCR, one entry per CDR3 protein. Among some 90,000 distinct CDR3 sequences listed, 14% to 15% were seen once. Note on this clonotype: No antigen is known for it.

Material: whole blood. This clonotype was obtained from an adult who was a healthcare worker with PCR-confirmed SARS-CoV-2 infection or an uninfected control (not recorded which).

CDR3 DNA: TGTGCCATCAGCCCTAGCGGGAGGATTGGCAATGAGCAGTTCTTC. It yields the protein CAISPSGRIGNEQFF. This chain links TRBV10-3 with TRBJ2-1; 11 positions match TRBD2. Germline V lookup: CDR1 ENHRY, CDR2 SYGVKD. The V segment lost 6 bases and the J segment 6 bases; nucleotides outside the gene matches: 7. This CDR3 spans 15 amino acids.